This TCR beta chain was retrieved from a study of cytomegalovirus exposure and HLA in healthy donors. Primers included in the PCR were 60 Vbeta and 13 Jbeta primers. Sequenced by immunoSEQ multiplex PCR; TCRdb stores in-frame clones only, minus some. The table for this sample gives some 140,000 clones. Trimming shortened V by 4 bases and J by 2 bases, and 11 bases separated the two germline ends. The CDR3 is 14 residues long. Germline-derived CDR1 and CDR2 are MDHEN and SYDVKM. Sequencing was done on a sample of PBMCs. The TCR was taken from a woman aged 60 to 75 in good health and CMV-seronegative. The rearrangement links TRBV28 to TRBJ1-1; D is uncertain. The DNA for the CDR3 is TGTGCCAGCAGTTCAGTGGCGGAAAACACTGAAGCTTTCTTT. Protein: CASSSVAENTEAFF.